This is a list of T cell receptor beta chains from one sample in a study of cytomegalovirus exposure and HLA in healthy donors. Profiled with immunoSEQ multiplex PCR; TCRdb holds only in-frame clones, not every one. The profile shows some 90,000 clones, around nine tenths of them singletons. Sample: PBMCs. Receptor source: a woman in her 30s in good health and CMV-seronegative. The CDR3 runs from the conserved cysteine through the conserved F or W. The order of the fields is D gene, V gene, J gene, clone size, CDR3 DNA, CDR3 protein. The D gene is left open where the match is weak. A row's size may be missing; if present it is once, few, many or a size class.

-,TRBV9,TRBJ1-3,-,TGTGCCAGCAGCTCGTTTCTTCCGGGATACTCTGGAAACACCATATATTTT,CASSSFLPGYSGNTIYF
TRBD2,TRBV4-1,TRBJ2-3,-,TGCGCCAGCAGCCAACCGCCTGGACTAGCGGGCACAGATACGCAGTATTTT,CASSQPPGLAGTDTQYF
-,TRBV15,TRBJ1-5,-,TGTGCCACCAGCAGAGATTCAAGCCCGGATCAGCCCCAGCATTTT,CATSRDSSPDQPQHF
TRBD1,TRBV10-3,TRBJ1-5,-,TGTGCCACGTCGAGGACAGGGGATCAGCCCCAGCATTTT,CATSRTGDQPQHF
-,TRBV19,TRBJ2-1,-,TGTGCCAGTAGTATCAGCTCCTACAATGAGCAGTTCTTC,CASSISSYNEQFF
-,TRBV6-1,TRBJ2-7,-,TGTGCCAGCATTGAGGACTCTCTACCCTACGAGCAGTACTTC,CASIEDSLPYEQYF
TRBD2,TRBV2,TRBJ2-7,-,TGTGCCAGCATCGTGACTAGCGGGGGGGCTTACGAGCAGTACTTC,CASIVTSGGAYEQYF
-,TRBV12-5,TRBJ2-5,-,TGTGCTAGTGGCCACTGGGAGGGGGGGACCCAGTACTTC,CASGHWEGGTQYF
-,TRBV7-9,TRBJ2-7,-,TGTGCCAGCAGCTTAGGCTCCGGACAGTTCACCTACGAGCAGTACTTC,CASSLGSGQFTYEQYF
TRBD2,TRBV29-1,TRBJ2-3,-,TGCAGCGTTGAGTCTAGCGGACACACAGATACGCAGTATTTT,CSVESSGHTDTQYF
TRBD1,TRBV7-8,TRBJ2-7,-,TGTGCCAGCAGCGTACCGGGACAGGGATTCTACGAGCAGTACTTC,CASSVPGQGFYEQYF
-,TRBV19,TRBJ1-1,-,TGTGCCAGTAGTACCAGTCGGGTAGGGAACACTGAAGCTTTCTTT,CASSTSRVGNTEAFF
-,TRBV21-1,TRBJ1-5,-,TGTGCCAGCAGCAAAGGAGCCCGGACAGGGAGGGGGATAAATCAGCCCCAGCATTTT,CASSKGARTGRGINQPQHF
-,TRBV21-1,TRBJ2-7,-,TGTGCCAGCAGCAGAGCCGTGACAGGGAGCTCCTACGAGCAGTACTTC,CASSRAVTGSSYEQYF
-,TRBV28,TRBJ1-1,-,TGTGCCAGCAGTTTATGGGACAGTCTGAACACTGAAGCTTTCTTT,CASSLWDSLNTEAFF
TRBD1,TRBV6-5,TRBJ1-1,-,TGTGCCAGCAGTTCAGACAGGGGAGGGGGCACTGAAGCTTTCTTT,CASSSDRGGGTEAFF
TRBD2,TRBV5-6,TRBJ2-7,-,TGTGCCAGCAGCTTTCCGCGGGAGGCCACCTACGAGCAGTACTTC,CASSFPREATYEQYF
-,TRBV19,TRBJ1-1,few,TGTGCCAGTAGTATAGTACACAGACTGAACACTGAAGCTTTCTTT,CASSIVHRLNTEAFF
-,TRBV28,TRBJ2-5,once,TGTGCCAGCAGTTTTTTATTATCGACCCAGTACTTC,CASSFLLSTQYF
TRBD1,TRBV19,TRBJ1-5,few,TGTGCCAGTAGTATAAAGTCAGGGGGCGGCAATCAGCCCCAGCATTTT,CASSIKSGGGNQPQHF
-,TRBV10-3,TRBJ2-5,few,TGTGCCATCAGTGAGTCAAGGACGGGGGAGACCCAGTACTTC,CAISESRTGETQYF
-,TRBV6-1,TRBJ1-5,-,TGTGCCAGTCAGGGGACCTCCTCCAATCAGCCCCAGCATTTT,CASQGTSSNQPQHF
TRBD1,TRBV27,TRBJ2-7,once,TGTGCCAGCAGTTTTCAGGGGACAGGGAACGAGCAGTACTTC,CASSFQGTGNEQYF
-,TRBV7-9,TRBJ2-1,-,TGTGCCAGCAGCTTAGCGGGAGTGTCTTTGGGCGAGCAGTTCTTC,CASSLAGVSLGEQFF
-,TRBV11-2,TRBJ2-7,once,TGTGCCAGCAGCTTAGCTTACGAGCAGTACTTC,CASSLAYEQYF
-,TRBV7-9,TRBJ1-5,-,TGTGCCAGCAGCCGATCAGGAGGCCAGTTACAGCCCCAGCATTTT,CASSRSGGQLQPQHF
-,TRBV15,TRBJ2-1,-,TGTGCCACCAGCAGAGATAAGGGGGAGCAGTTCTTC,CATSRDKGEQFF
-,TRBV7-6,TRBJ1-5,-,TGTGCCAGCAGCTTGTCAGGGAATCAGCCCCAGCATTTT,CASSLSGNQPQHF
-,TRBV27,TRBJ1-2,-,TGTGCCAGCAGTTCCAGGGATGGAGGGTATGGCTACACCTTC,CASSSRDGGYGYTF
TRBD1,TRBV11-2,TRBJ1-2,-,TGTGCCAGCAGCCCGGGGACAGGGCCTGGCTACACCTTC,CASSPGTGPGYTF
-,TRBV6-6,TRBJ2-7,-,TGTGCCAGCAGTCCCCAGGGGTACGAGCAGTACTTC,CASSPQGYEQYF
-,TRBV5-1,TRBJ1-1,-,TGCGCCAGCAGCTTGTTGGGGGCGGCTGAAGCTTTCTTT,CASSLLGAAEAFF
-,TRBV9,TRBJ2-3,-,TGTGCCAGCAGCCGTTGGTATTTT,CASSRWYF
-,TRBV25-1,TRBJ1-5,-,TGTGCCAGCAGTGAAGGTGGGCAGGGGCAGCCCCAGCATTTT,CASSEGGQGQPQHF
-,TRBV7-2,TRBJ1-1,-,TGTGCCAGCAGCTTAGGGAGGGACCGGTGGGACACTGAAGCTTTCTTT,CASSLGRDRWDTEAFF
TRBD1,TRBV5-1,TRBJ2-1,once,TGCGCCAGCAGCGACGGGACAGGGGCTGAGCAGTTCTTC,CASSDGTGAEQFF
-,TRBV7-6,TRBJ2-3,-,TGTGCCAGCAGCTCCGGGTCGGATACGCAGTATTTT,CASSSGSDTQYF
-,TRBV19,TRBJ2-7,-,TGTGCCAGCTCCACAGGGAACCTTGCCTACGAGCAGTACTTC,CASSTGNLAYEQYF
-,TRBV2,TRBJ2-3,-,TGTGCCAGCAGTGAGTCGGGGGATACGCAGTATTTT,CASSESGDTQYF
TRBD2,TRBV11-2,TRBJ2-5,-,TGTGCCAGCAGCTCTAAAGTAGCGGGAGCCCAAGAGACCCAGTACTTC,CASSSKVAGAQETQYF
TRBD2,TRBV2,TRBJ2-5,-,TGTGCCAGCAGTGCATTTCGCGGGGGGGGTCGAGAGACCCAGTACTTC,CASSAFRGGGRETQYF
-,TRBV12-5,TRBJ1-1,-,TGTGCTAGTGGTCCGTGGACAGACAACACTGAAGCTTTCTTT,CASGPWTDNTEAFF
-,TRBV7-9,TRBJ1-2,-,TGTGCCAGCACCCTCAACCCGTCGAACGGGGTAGAAACCTTC,CASTLNPSNGVETF
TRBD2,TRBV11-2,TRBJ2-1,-,TGTGCCAGCATCAAGTCTAGCGGGACTTTTGGTGAGCAGTTCTTC,CASIKSSGTFGEQFF
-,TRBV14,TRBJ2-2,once,TGTGCCAGCAGCCAAGTAGCCCTTGGGTACACCGGGGAGCTGTTTTTT,CASSQVALGYTGELFF
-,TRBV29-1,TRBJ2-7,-,TGCAGCGTTGGGTCCGGTGACTCCTACGAGCAGTACTTC,CSVGSGDSYEQYF
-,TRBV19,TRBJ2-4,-,TGTGCCAGTAGGATCGACGAGGACATTCAGTACTTC,CASRIDEDIQYF
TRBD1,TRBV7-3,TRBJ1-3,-,TGTGCCAGCAGCTTAACCCGACAGGGCCCGGCGATATATTTT,CASSLTRQGPAIYF
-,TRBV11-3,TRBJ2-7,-,TGTGCCAGCAGCCACTTCCTAGGCGAGCAGTACTTC,CASSHFLGEQYF
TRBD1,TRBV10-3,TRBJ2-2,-,TGTGCCATCAGTGAGGACAGGGCGTACGGCACCGGGGAGCTGTTTTTT,CAISEDRAYGTGELFF
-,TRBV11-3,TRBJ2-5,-,TGTGCCAGCAGCTCCTACGAGGGAGAGACCCAGTACTTC,CASSSYEGETQYF
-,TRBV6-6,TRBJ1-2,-,TGTGCCAGCCGCGGTGGGAGGGAGAACTATGGCTACACCTTC,CASRGGRENYGYTF
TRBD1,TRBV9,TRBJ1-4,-,TGTGCCAGCAGCGTAGACAGGGGGGGAGAAAAACTGTTTTTT,CASSVDRGGEKLFF
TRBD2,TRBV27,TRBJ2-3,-,TGTGCCAGCAGTGGGACTATGGAGGGAACGCAGTATTTT,CASSGTMEGTQYF